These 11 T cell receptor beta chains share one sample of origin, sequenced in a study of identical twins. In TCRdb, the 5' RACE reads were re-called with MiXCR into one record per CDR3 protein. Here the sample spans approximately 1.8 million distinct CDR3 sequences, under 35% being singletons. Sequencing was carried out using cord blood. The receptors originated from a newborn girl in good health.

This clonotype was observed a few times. CDR3 DNA: TGTGCCAGCAGTCCGGGGCCGACACATACCACTGAAGCTTTCTTT. Its protein is CASSPGPTHTTEAFF. The chain links TRBV12-3 or TRBV12-4 to TRBJ1-1, with D possibly matching TRBD1 (5 bases). V lost 5 bases and J lost 4, with 17 bases in between. This CDR3 comprises 15 residues.

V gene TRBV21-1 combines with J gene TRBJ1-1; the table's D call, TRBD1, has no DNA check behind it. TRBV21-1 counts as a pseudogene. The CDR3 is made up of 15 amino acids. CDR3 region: CASSNDPLLNTEAFF. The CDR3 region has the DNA TGTGCCAGCAGCAACGACCCCCTTCTGAACACTGAAGCTTTCTTT.

The CDR3 DNA sequence: TGTGCCAGCAGTGGGACAGCTGGAGATACGCAGTATTTT. Its protein product is CASSGTAGDTQYF. V usage is TRBV6-1 and J usage is TRBJ2-3; D might be TRBD1 (6 bases). This CDR3 spans 13 amino acids. V was trimmed by 4 bases and J by 5 bases, leaving 10 bases between them. Germline V CDR1 and CDR2: MNHNS, SASEGT.

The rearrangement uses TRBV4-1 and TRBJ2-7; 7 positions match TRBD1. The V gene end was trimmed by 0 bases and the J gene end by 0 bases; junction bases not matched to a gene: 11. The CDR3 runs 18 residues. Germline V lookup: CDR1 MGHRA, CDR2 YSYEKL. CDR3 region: CASSQDLRETGYSYEQYF. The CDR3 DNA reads TGCGCCAGCAGCCAAGATCTTAGGGAGACAGGGTACTCCTACGAGCAGTACTTC.

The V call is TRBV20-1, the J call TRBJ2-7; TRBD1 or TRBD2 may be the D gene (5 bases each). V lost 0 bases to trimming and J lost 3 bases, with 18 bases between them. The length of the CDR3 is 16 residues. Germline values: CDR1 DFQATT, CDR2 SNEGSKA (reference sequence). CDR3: CSAREVTGRPFYEQYF. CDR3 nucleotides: TGCAGTGCTAGAGAGGTCACGGGGCGTCCCTTCTACGAGCAGTACTTC.

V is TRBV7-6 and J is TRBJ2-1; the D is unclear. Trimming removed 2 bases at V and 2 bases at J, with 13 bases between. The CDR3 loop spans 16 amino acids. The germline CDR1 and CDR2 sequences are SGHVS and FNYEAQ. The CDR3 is CASSLILASPYNEQFF. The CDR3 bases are TGTGCCAGCAGCTTAATCTTGGCGTCCCCCTACAATGAGCAGTTCTTC.

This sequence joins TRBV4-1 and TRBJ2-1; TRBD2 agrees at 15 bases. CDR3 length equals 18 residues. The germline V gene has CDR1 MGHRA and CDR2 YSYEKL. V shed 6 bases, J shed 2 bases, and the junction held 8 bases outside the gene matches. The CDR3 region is CASSPGTSGGSAYNEQFF. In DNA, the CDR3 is TGCGCCAGCAGTCCCGGGACTAGCGGGGGGAGCGCCTACAATGAGCAGTTCTTC.

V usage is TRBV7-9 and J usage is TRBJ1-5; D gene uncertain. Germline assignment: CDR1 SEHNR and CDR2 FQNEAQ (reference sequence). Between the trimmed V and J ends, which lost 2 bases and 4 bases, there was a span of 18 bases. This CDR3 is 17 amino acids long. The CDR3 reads CASSLSPSSGLNQPQHF. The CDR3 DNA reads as TGTGCCAGCAGCTTATCGCCCAGCTCGGGCCTTAATCAGCCCCAGCATTTT.

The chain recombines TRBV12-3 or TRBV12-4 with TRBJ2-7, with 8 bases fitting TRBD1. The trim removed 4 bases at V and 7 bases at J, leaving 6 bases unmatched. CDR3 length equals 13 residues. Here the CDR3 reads CASSSLDRVEQYF. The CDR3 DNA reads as TGTGCCAGCAGTTCCTTGGACAGGGTGGAGCAGTACTTC.

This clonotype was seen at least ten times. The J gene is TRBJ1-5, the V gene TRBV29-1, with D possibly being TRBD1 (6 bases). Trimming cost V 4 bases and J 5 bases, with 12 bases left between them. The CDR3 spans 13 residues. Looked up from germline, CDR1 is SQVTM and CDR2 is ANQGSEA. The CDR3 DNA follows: TGCAGCGTTGCTACAGGGAGCGATCAGCCCCAGCATTTT. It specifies CSVATGSDQPQHF.

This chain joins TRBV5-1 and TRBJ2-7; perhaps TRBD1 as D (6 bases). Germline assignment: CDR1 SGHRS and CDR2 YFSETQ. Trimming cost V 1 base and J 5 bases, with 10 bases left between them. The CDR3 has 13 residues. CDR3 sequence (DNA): TGCGCCAGCAGCTTGTACAGGGCAGACGAGCAGTACTTC. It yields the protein CASSLYRADEQYF.